A single T cell receptor beta chain is shown here with its context. The Seattle site enrolled patients during active infection and followed them longitudinally. The entry originates in a study of blood T cell repertoires in COVID-19. V dropped 5 bases and J dropped 0 bases, with 10 bases sitting between them. The CDR3 sequence is 14 residues long. From germline, CDR1 is LGHDT and CDR2 YNNKEL (reference sequence). TCRdb's table, derived via immunoSEQ multiplex PCR, lists solely in-frame clones and lacks some. Among under 250,000 clones listed, around 86% were seen once. Sequenced: peripheral blood. This receptor was identified in a woman of 80 years or more with COVID-19, enrolled during active disease. The chain recombines TRBV3-1 (or the pseudogene TRBV3-2) with TRBJ1-2; the D is unclear. The CDR3 protein is CASSFQDSNYGYTF. The CDR3 DNA reads as TGTGCCAGCAGCTTTCAGGACTCTAACTATGGCTACACCTTC.